This TCR beta chain was profiled in a study of shared clonotypes between healthy human individuals. Study information: CD4 naive cells filled three plates per donor, CD4 memory three, CD8 naive two and CD8 memory one. Study-wide results and limits: The authors sampled blood alone, and tissue repertoires likely differ.

The assay was run at deep level. Profiling relied on immunoSEQ multiplex PCR, and the TCRdb table lists in-frame clones only, not all of them. The table shows around 990,000 clones, with approximately 80% occurring only once. Of note for this clone: What it binds is not known.

CDR1 is SGHNT, CDR2 YYREEE, per germline (reference sequence). This CDR3 has 20 residues. V lost 7 bases to trimming and J lost 4 bases; unmatched junction nucleotides: 23. This chain links TRBV5-4 with TRBJ1-5; TRBD1 matches 10 bases. The sequencing sample was made of memory CD4+ T cells from PBMCs. The sample's subset: CD45RA-negative fraction. The source is a man younger than 30 in good health. Some clones in this sample may be carry-over from other donors' samples. CDR3 amino acids: CASFRPGQGTFEVSNQPQHF. CDR3 DNA sequence: TGTGCCAGCTTCCGCCCGGGACAGGGGACCTTTGAGGTTTCTAATCAGCCCCAGCATTTT.